The 8 T cell receptor beta chains below come from one sample, sequenced in a study of OX40 agonist ivuxolimab in advanced cancers. Method: immunoSEQ multiplex PCR; TCRdb's copy keeps in-frame clones and lacks some. The table has about 66,000 clones, around 84% seen once. This specimen consisted of CD4+ or CD8+ T cells sorted from blood, obtained in a trial of the OX40 agonist ivuxolimab. The origin of the receptors is an adult with an advanced solid tumor such as melanoma, head and neck, liver or kidney cancer.

This clone was seen once. V usage is TRBV5-1 and J usage is TRBJ1-6; D remains ambiguous. CDR3 length: 12 residues. Trimming pared 5 bases from V and 9 bases from J, leaving 9 bases between. The germline V gene has CDR1 SGHRS and CDR2 YFSETQ. Here the CDR3 DNA reads TGCGCCAGCAGGAGGGAGGGTTCACCCCTCCACTTT. Translating gives CASRREGSPLHF. The full variable domain, its missing parts supplied by reference TRBV5-1 and TRBJ1-6, is KAGVTQTPRYLIKTRGQQVTLSCSPISGHRSVSWYQQTPGQGLQFLFEYFSETQRNKGNFPGRFSGRQFSNSRSEMNVSTLELGDSALYLCASRREGSPLHFGNGTRLTVT.

The rearrangement uses TRBV27 and TRBJ1-1; unclear D gene. Between the trimmed V and J ends, which lost 6 bases and 5 bases, there was a span of 13 bases. Looked up from germline, CDR1 is MNHEY and CDR2 is SMNVEV (reference sequence). CDR3 length: 13 amino acids. The chain's CDR3 is CASRDTTYTEAFF. CDR3 nucleotide sequence: TGTGCCAGCAGGGATACTACCTATACTGAAGCTTTCTTT.

The chain joins TRBV6-5 to TRBJ2-7; D may match TRBD1 or TRBD2 (5 bases each). The ends were cut back, 6 bases at V and 7 bases at J, with 19 bases in the middle. Germline CDR1 is MNHEY and CDR2 is SVGAGI. CDR3 length equals 14 residues. This chain's CDR3 is CASRRWDGQREQYF. The CDR3 nucleotides read TGTGCCAGCAGACGCTGGGACGGCCAGAGGGAGCAGTACTTC.

CDR3 sequence: CASSSPAGVEDTQYF. The CDR3 DNA reads as TGCGCCAGCAGTTCCCCAGCGGGGGTGGAAGATACGCAGTATTTT. The chain joins TRBV10-1 to TRBJ2-3, with TRBD2 identical over 8 bases. V lost 5 bases and J lost 5; bases outside the gene matches: 9. The germline V gene has CDR1 WNHNN and CDR2 SYGVQD (reference sequence). The CDR3 consists of 15 residues.

The CDR3 here is CASSRLGQPNEKLFF. DNA of the CDR3: TGTGCCAGCAGCCGTCTCGGACAGCCGAATGAAAAACTGTTTTTT. The V call is TRBV7-9, the J call TRBJ1-4, with D possibly matching TRBD1 (6 bases). Germline values: CDR1 SEHNR, CDR2 FQNEAQ (reference sequence). V dropped 5 bases and J dropped 5 bases, with 15 bases sitting between them. The CDR3 spans 15 residues.

The chain links TRBV30 to TRBJ2-5, with no clear D. V was cut by 1 base and J by 5 bases, with 8 bases left in between. This CDR3 is built from 12 residues. Germline loops: CDR1 GTSNPN, CDR2 SVGIG (reference sequence). The CDR3 here is CAWSGSLETQYF. The CDR3 DNA reads as TGTGCCTGGAGTGGATCCTTGGAGACCCAGTACTTC.

The rearrangement links TRBV2 to TRBJ2-6; 8 bases map to TRBD1. The CDR3 consists of 22 residues. V trimming: 7 bases; J trimming: 2 bases; junction bases outside the gene matches: 25. Per the germline V gene, CDR1 is SNHLY and CDR2 is FYNNEI. The CDR3 is CASIEVPPGQGFRTAGANVLTF. The CDR3 nucleotides read TGTGCCAGCATCGAAGTTCCCCCCGGACAGGGTTTTAGGACGGCTGGGGCCAACGTCCTGACTTTC.

This clone appeared a single time. The chain recombines TRBV18 with TRBJ2-5; D call uncertain. The length of the CDR3 is 14 residues. The germline CDR1 and CDR2 sequences are KGHSH and LQKENI. The ends were cut back, 2 bases at V and 5 bases at J, with 12 bases in the middle. The CDR3 DNA reads TGTGCCAGCTCACCAGCGTATGGAGACGAGACCCAGTACTTC. Its translation is CASSPAYGDETQYF.